A single T cell receptor beta chain is shown here with its context. This CDR3 is 16 amino acids long. J gave up 8 bases and V 0 bases, and 8 bases lay outside the gene matches. CDR1 LGHNA and CDR2 YNFKEQ come from the germline V gene. At collection, donors were nominally healthy, but unrecorded immune exposures were probable. This record belongs to a study of cytomegalovirus exposure and HLA in healthy donors. With 60 Vbeta and 13 Jbeta primers, the PCR was carried out. Sequencing was performed with immunoSEQ multiplex PCR; in TCRdb, only in-frame clones are kept and a portion is missing. The data show about 220,000 clones, around 79% seen once.

The clonotype comes from a male donor in good health and CMV-seronegative. The chain couples TRBV4-2 to TRBJ2-1; 9 bases map to TRBD2. Sequencing was carried out using PBMCs. For the CDR3, the DNA is TGTGCCAGCAGCCAAGAAGGGGCGGGGGGGCTCTATGAGCAGTTCTTC. It encodes CASSQEGAGGLYEQFF.